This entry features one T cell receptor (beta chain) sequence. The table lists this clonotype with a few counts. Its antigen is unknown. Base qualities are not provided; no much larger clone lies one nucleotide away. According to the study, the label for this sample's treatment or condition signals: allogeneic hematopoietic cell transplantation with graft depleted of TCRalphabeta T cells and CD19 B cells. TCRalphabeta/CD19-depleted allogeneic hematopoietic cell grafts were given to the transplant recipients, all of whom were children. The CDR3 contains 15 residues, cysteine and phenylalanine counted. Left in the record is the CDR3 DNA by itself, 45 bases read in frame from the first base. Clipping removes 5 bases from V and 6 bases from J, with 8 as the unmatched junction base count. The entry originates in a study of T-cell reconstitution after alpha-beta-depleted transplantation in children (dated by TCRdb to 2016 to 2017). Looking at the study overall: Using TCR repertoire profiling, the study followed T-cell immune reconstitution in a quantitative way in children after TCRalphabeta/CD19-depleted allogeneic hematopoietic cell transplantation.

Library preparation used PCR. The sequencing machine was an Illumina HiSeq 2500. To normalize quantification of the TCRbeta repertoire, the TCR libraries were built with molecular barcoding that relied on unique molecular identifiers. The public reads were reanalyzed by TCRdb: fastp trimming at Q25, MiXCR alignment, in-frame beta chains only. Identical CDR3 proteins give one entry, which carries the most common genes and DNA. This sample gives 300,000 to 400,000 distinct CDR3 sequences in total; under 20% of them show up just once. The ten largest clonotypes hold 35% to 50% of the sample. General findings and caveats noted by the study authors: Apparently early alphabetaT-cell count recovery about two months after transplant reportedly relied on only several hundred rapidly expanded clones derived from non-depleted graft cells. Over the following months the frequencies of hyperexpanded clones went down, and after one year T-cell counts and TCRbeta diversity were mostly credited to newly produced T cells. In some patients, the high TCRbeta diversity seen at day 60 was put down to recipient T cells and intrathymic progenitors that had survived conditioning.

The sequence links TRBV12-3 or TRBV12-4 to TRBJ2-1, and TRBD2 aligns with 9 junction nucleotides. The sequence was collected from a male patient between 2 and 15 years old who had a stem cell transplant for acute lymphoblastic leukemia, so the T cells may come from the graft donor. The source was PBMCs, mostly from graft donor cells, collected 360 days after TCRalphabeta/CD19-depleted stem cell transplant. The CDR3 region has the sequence CASSISSGTSNEQFF. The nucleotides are TGTGCCAGCAGTATATCTAGCGGGACGTCCAATGAGCAGTTCTTC.